This T cell receptor beta chain was retrieved from a study of T cell clonality in common variable immunodeficiency. A few counts support this clone. Its antigen is currently unknown. The CDR3 goes on 3 residues after the read ends, and that part is filled in from the germline J gene. Study results and limitations: Fewer TCRbeta clones were shared among CVID subjects than controls. Repertoire-complication correlations in CVID were limited by patient heterogeneity. CVID subjects had higher TCRbeta clonality than healthy controls, most marked in about a third. Common variable immunodeficiency TCR beta sequences reportedly had fewer deletions and N-nucleotide insertions.

The CDR3 is made up of 16 amino acids. V gave up 7 bases and J gave up 2 bases, with 20 bases separating them. From germline, CDR1 is LNHDA and CDR2 SQIVND (reference sequence). The repertoire was sequenced with immunoSEQ multiplex PCR; TCRdb's copy has only in-frame clones and lacks some. Reported are 35,000 to 50,000 clones, none seen only once; the ten largest carry roughly 2.9%. Sequencing was carried out using peripheral blood mononuclear cells. This chain joins TRBV19 and TRBJ2-5; TRBD1 is a possible D gene (6 bases). This clonotype originated in a person aged 18-70 years in good health. CDR3 residues: CASIGDPGTLQETQYF. The part of the CDR3 DNA that was read is TGTGCCAGTATTGGGGATCCAGGGACACTACAAGAGACC. The full variable domain, completed using reference TRBV19 and TRBJ2-5, is DGGITQSPKYLFRKEGQNVTLSCEQNLNHDAMYWYRQDPGQGLRLIYYSQIVNDFQKGDIAEGYSVSREKKESFPLTVTSAQKNPTAFYLCASIGDPGTLQETQYFGPGTRLLVL.